Listed below are T cell receptor beta chains from one sample, sequenced in a study of OX40 agonist ivuxolimab in advanced cancers. Produced via immunoSEQ multiplex PCR; TCRdb's table is partial and in-frame only. The sample contains more than 65,000 clones, around 80% of which appear only once. Sequences were derived from CD4+ or CD8+ T cells sorted from blood, sampled in a trial of the OX40 agonist ivuxolimab. The receptors stem from an adult with an advanced solid tumor such as melanoma, head and neck, liver or kidney cancer. Both conserved end residues are part of each CDR3. D genes are given only for firm matches. For some rows the clone size is stated as once, few or many, or as a class when expanded; others skip it.

j_call d_call v_call clone_size cdr3_nt cdr3_aa
TRBJ2-7 - TRBV4-1 once TGCGCCAGCAGCCAGGGGGACCTATCCTACGAGCAGTACTTC CASSQGDLSYEQYF
TRBJ2-1 - TRBV5-1 - TGCGCCAGCAGCCCGGAGGGACTCGTATACAATGAGCAGTTCTTC CASSPEGLVYNEQFF
TRBJ1-5 - TRBV2 - TGTGCCAGCAGTGAACAGGGACACAACAATCAGCCCCAGCATTTT CASSEQGHNNQPQHF
TRBJ1-2 TRBD1 TRBV5-6 - TGTGCCAGCAGCATGGACAGGGGACTCTATGGCTACACCTTC CASSMDRGLYGYTF
TRBJ2-1 - TRBV7-3 - TGTGCCAGCAGCCCCCGGCCCGCGGCTGAGCAGTTCTTC CASSPRPAAEQFF
TRBJ1-3 - TRBV15 - TGTGCCACCAGCAGAGCTTCCTCTGGAAACACCATATATTTT CATSRASSGNTIYF
TRBJ1-1 - TRBV28 - TGTGCCAGCAGTCCTACGGATTTTCCCGGGCAGAACACTGAAGCTTTCTTT CASSPTDFPGQNTEAFF
TRBJ1-4 - TRBV15 - TGTGCCACCAGCAGAGGGGTAGGGGCCATAGGCGAAAAACTGTTTTTT CATSRGVGAIGEKLFF
TRBJ1-2 TRBD1 TRBV19 once TGTGCCAGTAGTCTAAATGGGCAGGGGGATGGCTACACCTTC CASSLNGQGDGYTF
TRBJ2-7 TRBD1 TRBV7-9 - TGTGCCAGCAGCACCGGGACAGGTAGCGAGCAGTACTTC CASSTGTGSEQYF
TRBJ2-3 - TRBV29-1 - TGCAGCTCCGGAGGTCCTAGCACAGATACGCAGTATTTT CSSGGPSTDTQYF
TRBJ1-4 - TRBV14 - TGTGCCAGCAGCCAAGGGCTGGCTCCCACTCCCGAATTGTTTTTT CASSQGLAPTPELFF
TRBJ1-1 - TRBV5-4 - TGTGCCAGCAGTAAAGCGGGGTCCGTGAACACTGAAGCTTTCTTT CASSKAGSVNTEAFF
TRBJ1-2 - TRBV4-1 - TGCGCCAGCAGCCAAGCGGGGTACTATGGCTACACCTTC CASSQAGYYGYTF
TRBJ1-3 - TRBV7-2 - TGTGCCAGCAGCTTAGGAGGGGGGACAGGAAACACCATATATTTT CASSLGGGTGNTIYF
TRBJ1-6 TRBD1 TRBV19 - TGTGCCAGTAGTGCAGGGGGCTTCTATTCACCCCTCCACTTT CASSAGGFYSPLHF
TRBJ2-5 - TRBV30 - TGTGCCTGGGACACGAGGGTGGGCAGTAGCCCCCAGTACTTC CAWDTRVGSSPQYF
TRBJ1-1 - TRBV7-2 - TGTGCCAGCAGCTCAATGGGGGGGAACACTGAAGCTTTCTTT CASSSMGGNTEAFF
TRBJ2-7 TRBD1 TRBV27 - TGTGCCAGCAGTTTATTTGGACAGGGGGCTACCTACGAGCAGTACTTC CASSLFGQGATYEQYF
TRBJ1-1 - TRBV11-3 - TGTGCCAGCAGCTTAAACCAGGGTGCCACTGAAGCTTTCTTT CASSLNQGATEAFF
TRBJ2-7 TRBD2 TRBV7-2 - TGTGCCAGCAGCTGGGCTTTACTAGCGGGAGGGCCTGGGCAGTACTTC CASSWALLAGGPGQYF
TRBJ2-4 - TRBV4-1 - TGCGCCAGCAGCCAAGATGCAATAGCCAAAAACATTCAGTACTTC CASSQDAIAKNIQYF
TRBJ1-1 - TRBV5-6 - TGTGCCAGCAGCTTGTTTACATATGACCGGGCCACTGAAGCTTTCTTT CASSLFTYDRATEAFF
TRBJ2-2 TRBD2 TRBV5-4 - TGTGCCAGCAGCCCCGGGGGAGCGGGAGGGCCTACCGGGGAGCTGTTTTTT CASSPGGAGGPTGELFF
TRBJ2-7 TRBD2 TRBV25-1 - TGTGCCAGCAGTGAGCGGAAAACGGGGGGTTACGAGCAGTACTTC CASSERKTGGYEQYF
TRBJ2-7 TRBD2 TRBV7-2 - TGTGCCAGCAGCTTAGAACTAGCGGTCGCCTACGAGCAGTACTTC CASSLELAVAYEQYF
TRBJ2-2 TRBD2 TRBV5-1 once TGCGCCAGCAGCGTGGGGACTAGCGGGAGGGCCAGGACCGGGGAGCTGTTTTTT CASSVGTSGRARTGELFF
TRBJ1-2 - TRBV6-1 - TGTGCCAGCAGTGAAGCGCTGGAGGTAAACTATGGCTACACCTTC CASSEALEVNYGYTF
TRBJ1-2 TRBD1 TRBV7-3 - TGTGCCAGCAGCGAAATCGACAGGGGAGTCTATGGCTACACCTTC CASSEIDRGVYGYTF
TRBJ1-4 TRBD1 TRBV6-1 - TGTGCCAGCACCGACAGGGGGGTTAATGAAAAACTGTTTTTT CASTDRGVNEKLFF
TRBJ1-6 TRBD1 TRBV18 - TGTGCCAGCTCACCAGGCACAGGGGAGTATGCACCCCTCCACTTT CASSPGTGEYAPLHF
TRBJ2-1 TRBD2 TRBV10-3 - TGTGCCATCAGTGAGAACGGGGGGGCGGAAGAGCAGTTCTTC CAISENGGAEEQFF
TRBJ1-2 TRBD1 TRBV7-9 - TGTGCCAGCGGACAGGGCTATGGCTACACCTTC CASGQGYGYTF
TRBJ1-5 - TRBV18 - TGTGCCAGCTCACCCCTAGGGTCGAGGAGCAATCAGCCCCAGCATTTT CASSPLGSRSNQPQHF
TRBJ2-6 - TRBV5-1 - TGCGCCAGCACCCCATCCTCAGCGGGGGCCAACGTCCTGACTTTC CASTPSSAGANVLTF
TRBJ2-7 TRBD2 TRBV5-1 - TGCGCCAGCAGCTTGACTAGCGACGAGCAGTACTTC CASSLTSDEQYF
TRBJ2-2 TRBD2 TRBV7-6 - TGTGCCAGCAGCTTGACCCCTAGCGGGAACACCGGGGAGCTGTTTTTT CASSLTPSGNTGELFF
TRBJ2-1 - TRBV7-9 once TGTGCCAGCAGCTTAGACGGCGGCAATGAGCAGTTCTTC CASSLDGGNEQFF
TRBJ2-1 TRBD1 TRBV27 - TGTGCCAGCAGGAGGACAGGGGGTCCCTGGGGGTTCTTC CASRRTGGPWGFF
TRBJ1-2 - TRBV11-3 - TGTGCCAGCAGCTTTGGGGGTAACTATGGCTACACCTTC CASSFGGNYGYTF
TRBJ2-3 - TRBV6-4 - TGTGCCAGCAGTGACAGGGGCGGGACAGATACGCAGTATTTT CASSDRGGTDTQYF